This T cell receptor beta chain derives from a study of regulatory T cells in long-lasting Graves disease. Findings and limits, study-wide: Persistent Graves' patients showed a TCR diversity that was lower than that of newly diagnosed ones.

This clonotype was seen only a few times. Its antigen remains unidentified. Germline CDR1 is MDHEN and CDR2 is SYDVKM. Trimming pared 8 bases from V and 3 bases from J, leaving 11 bases between. This CDR3 is built from 13 residues. The authors built TCR beta libraries using iRepertoire HTBI primers and Arm-PCR of CDR3 regions. MiXCR was run by TCRdb on the multiplex PCR reads, yielding one entry per CDR3 protein. The top ten clones hold around 25% of a sample with around 500,000 distinct CDR3 sequences, around 16% of them seen once. Time point specified: newly diagnosed GD, antithyroid drugs for less than 3 months. From RNA extracted from PBMCs, the TCR library was made. This sample also belongs to another study, concerning T cells in Graves' hyperthyroidism and ophthalmopathy. As that report states: Every diagnosis used clinical symptoms, serum thyroxine and TRAb, thyroid ultrasound and orbital computed tomography.

Sample: peripheral blood mononuclear cells (PBMCs), taken at new diagnosis, from a patient treated with antithyroid drugs. The chain recombines TRBV28 with TRBJ1-3; tentative D call: TRBD1 (6 bases). This sequence was found in a woman aged 35-65 years with Graves disease. CDR3 sequence reads: CASVTGRGNTIYF. DNA for the CDR3: TGTGCCAGCGTGACAGGCCGTGGAAACACCATATATTTT.